This T cell receptor (beta chain) emerged from a study of blood T cell repertoires in COVID-19. Study in general: Sites in the United States, Italy and Spain provided acute and convalescent COVID-19 samples. T cells, B-cell-depleted T cells, or PBMCs provided the cDNA or gDNA that served as material.

In the original analysis: For nucleated cells, counts were estimated from reference gene primer amplification. Here immunoSEQ multiplex PCR was the method, and the copy in TCRdb shows in-frame clones only, minus some. V and J calls plus clone size are reproduced from that table; the DNA served to infer D and trimming. The sample shows about 270,000 clones, less than 90% of them seen only once. Seattle-derived patients entered the study during active infection and were followed longitudinally. The source of this sequence is a woman aged 70-85 years with COVID-19, enrolled during active disease. Sequenced input: peripheral blood.

CDR3 region: CASSQNQGQPQHF. The CDR3 DNA follows: TGCGCCAGCAGCCAGAATCAGGGTCAGCCCCAGCATTTT. The chain carries TRBV4-3 and TRBJ1-5; D is perhaps TRBD1 (5 bases). Germline lookup yields CDR1 LGHNA and CDR2 YSLEER. The CDR3 spans 13 residues. V was shortened by 3 bases and J by 6 bases, with 9 bases between the two germline ends.